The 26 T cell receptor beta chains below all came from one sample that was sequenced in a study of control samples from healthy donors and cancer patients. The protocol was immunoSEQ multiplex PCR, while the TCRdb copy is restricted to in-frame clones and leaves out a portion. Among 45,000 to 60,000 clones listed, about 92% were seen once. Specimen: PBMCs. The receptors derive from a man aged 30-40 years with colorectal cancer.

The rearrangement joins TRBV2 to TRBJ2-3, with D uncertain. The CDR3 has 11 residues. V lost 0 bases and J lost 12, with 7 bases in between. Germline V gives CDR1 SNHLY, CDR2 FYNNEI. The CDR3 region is CASSEALPQYF. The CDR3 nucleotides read TGTGCCAGCAGTGAAGCCCTCCCCCAGTATTTT.

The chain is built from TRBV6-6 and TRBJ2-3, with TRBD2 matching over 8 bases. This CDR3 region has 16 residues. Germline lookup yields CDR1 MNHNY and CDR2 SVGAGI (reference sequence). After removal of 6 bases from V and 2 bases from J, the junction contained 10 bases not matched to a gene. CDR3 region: CASRPLSGGDTDTQYF. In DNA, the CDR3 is TGTGCCAGCAGACCTTTGAGCGGGGGAGACACAGATACGCAGTATTTT.

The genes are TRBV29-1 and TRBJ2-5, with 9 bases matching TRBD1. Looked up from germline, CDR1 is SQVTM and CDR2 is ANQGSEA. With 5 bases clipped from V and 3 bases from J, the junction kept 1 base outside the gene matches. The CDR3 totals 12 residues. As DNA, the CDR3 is TGCAGCGTTAGGACAGGGGAAGAGACCCAGTACTTC. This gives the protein CSVRTGEETQYF.

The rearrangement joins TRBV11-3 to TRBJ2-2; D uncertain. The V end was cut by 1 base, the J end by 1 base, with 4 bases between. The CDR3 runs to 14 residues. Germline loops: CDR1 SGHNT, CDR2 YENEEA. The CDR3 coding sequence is TGTGCCAGCAGCTTAGCGCAGAACACCGGGGAGCTGTTTTTT. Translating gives CASSLAQNTGELFF.

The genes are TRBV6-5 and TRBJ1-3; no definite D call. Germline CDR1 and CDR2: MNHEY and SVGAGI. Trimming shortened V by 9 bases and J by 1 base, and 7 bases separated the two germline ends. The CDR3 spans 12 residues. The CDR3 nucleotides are TGTGCCAGAAGGGCATCTGGAAACACCATATATTTT. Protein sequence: CARRASGNTIYF.

The CDR3 region has the DNA TGTGCCAGTAGTATAAGGCCAGATACGCAGTATTTT. It is translated as CASSIRPDTQYF. The chain has TRBV19 and TRBJ2-3; D remains ambiguous. The CDR3 is made up of 12 amino acids. V was clipped by 2 bases and J by 4 bases, with 4 bases between them. Germline CDR1 and CDR2: LNHDA and SQIVND (reference sequence).

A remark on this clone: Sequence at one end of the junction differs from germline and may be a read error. The CDR3 sequence: CATSDRRGQETQYF. In DNA, the CDR3 is TGTGCCACCAGTGACAGACGTGGTCAAGAGACCCAGTACTTC. The chain couples TRBV10-3 to TRBJ2-5, with D possibly matching TRBD1 (5 bases). This CDR3 has 14 amino acids. Per the germline V gene, CDR1 is ENHRY and CDR2 is SYGVKD.

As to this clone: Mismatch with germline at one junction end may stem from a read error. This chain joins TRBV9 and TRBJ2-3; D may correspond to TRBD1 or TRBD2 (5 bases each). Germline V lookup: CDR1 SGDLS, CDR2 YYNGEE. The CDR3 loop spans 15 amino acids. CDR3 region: CTSSLGAQDTDTQYF. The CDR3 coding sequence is TGTACCAGCAGCCTCGGGGCGCAGGACACAGATACGCAGTATTTT.

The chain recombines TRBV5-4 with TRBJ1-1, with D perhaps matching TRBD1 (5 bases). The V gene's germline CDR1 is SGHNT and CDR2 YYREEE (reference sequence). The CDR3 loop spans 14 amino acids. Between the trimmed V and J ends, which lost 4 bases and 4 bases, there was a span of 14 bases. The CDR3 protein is CASSTAGGVTEAFF. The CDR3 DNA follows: TGTGCCAGCAGCACCGCCGGGGGAGTCACTGAAGCTTTCTTT.

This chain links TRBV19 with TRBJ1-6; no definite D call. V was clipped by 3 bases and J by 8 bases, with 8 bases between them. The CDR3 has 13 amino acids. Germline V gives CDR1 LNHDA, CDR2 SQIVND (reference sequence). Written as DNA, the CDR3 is TGTGCCAGTAGTATCTCAGCGGATTCACCCCTCCACTTT. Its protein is CASSISADSPLHF.

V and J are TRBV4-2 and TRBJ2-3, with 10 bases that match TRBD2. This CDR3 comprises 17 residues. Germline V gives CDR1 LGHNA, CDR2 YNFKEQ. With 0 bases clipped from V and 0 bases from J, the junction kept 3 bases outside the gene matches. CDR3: CASSQESGGASTDTQYF. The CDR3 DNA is TGTGCCAGCAGCCAAGAGAGCGGGGGGGCTAGCACAGATACGCAGTATTTT.

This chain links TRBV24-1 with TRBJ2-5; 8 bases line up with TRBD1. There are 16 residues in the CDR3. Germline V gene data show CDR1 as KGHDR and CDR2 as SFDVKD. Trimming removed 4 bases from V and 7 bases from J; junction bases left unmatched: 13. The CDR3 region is CATSEWDRTPGGTQYF. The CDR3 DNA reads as TGTGCCACCAGTGAGTGGGACAGGACCCCCGGGGGGACCCAGTACTTC.

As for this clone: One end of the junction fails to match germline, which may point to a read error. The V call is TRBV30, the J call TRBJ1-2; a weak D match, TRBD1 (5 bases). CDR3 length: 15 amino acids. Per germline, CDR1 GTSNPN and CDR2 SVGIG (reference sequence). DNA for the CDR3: TGTGCCTGGAGTGTACCGAGGGGACCCCATTATGGCTGCACCTTC. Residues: CAWSVPRGPHYGCTF.

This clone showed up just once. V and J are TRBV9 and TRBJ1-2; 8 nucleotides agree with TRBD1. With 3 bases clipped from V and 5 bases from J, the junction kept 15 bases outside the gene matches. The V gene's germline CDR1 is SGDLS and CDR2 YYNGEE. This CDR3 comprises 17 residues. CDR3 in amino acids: CASSGGLNDRGDYGYTF. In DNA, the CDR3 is TGTGCCAGCAGCGGGGGCCTGAACGACAGGGGCGATTATGGCTACACCTTC.

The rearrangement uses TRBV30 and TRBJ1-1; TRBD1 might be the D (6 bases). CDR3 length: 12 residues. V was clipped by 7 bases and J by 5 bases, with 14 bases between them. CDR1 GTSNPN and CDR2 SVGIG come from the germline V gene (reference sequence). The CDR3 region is CASGRGRTEAFF. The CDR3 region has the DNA TGTGCCTCAGGCAGGGGAAGGACTGAAGCTTTCTTT.

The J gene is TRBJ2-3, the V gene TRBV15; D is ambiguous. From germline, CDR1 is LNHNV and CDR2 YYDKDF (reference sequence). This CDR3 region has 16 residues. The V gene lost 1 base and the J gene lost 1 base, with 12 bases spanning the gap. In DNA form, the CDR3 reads TGTGCCACCAGCAGAGGAGCCCGGATCGGCACAGATACGCAGTATTTT. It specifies CATSRGARIGTDTQYF.

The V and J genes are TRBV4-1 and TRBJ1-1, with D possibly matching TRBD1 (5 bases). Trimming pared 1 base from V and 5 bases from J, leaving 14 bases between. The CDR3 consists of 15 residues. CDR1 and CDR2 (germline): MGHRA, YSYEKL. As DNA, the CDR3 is TGCGCCAGCAGCCAAGGGCTTGGGTGGGGGACTGAAGCTTTCTTT. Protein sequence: CASSQGLGWGTEAFF.

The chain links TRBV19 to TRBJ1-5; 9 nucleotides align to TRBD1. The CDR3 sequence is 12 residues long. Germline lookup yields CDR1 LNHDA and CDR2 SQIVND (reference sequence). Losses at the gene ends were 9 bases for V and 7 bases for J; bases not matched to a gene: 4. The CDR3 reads CASGQGPQPQHF. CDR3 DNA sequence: TGTGCCAGCGGACAGGGGCCCCAGCCCCAGCATTTT.

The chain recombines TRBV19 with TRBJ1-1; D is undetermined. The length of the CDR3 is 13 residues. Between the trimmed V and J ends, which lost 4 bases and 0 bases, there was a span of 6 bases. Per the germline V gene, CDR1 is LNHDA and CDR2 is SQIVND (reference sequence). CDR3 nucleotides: TGTGCCAGTAGTAGAGACCTGAACACTGAAGCTTTCTTT. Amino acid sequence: CASSRDLNTEAFF.

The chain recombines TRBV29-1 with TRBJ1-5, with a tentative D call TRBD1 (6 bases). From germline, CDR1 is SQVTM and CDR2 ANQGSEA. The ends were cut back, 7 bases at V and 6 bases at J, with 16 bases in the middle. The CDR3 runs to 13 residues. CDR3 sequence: CSATAKGGQPQHF. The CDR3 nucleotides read TGCAGCGCGACGGCCAAGGGGGGTCAGCCCCAGCATTTT.

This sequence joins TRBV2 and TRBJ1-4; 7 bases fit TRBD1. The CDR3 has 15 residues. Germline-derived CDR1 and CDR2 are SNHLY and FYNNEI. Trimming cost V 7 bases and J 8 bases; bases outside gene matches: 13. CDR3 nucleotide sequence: TGTGCCAGCACTCCCACGAGGAGGGACAGAGAAAAACTGTTTTTT. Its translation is CASTPTRRDREKLFF.

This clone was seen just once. CDR3 in amino acids: CASSVRGGATDTQYF. CDR3 nucleotides: TGTGCCAGCAGCGTACGCGGGGGGGCCACAGATACGCAGTATTTT. V is TRBV9 and J is TRBJ2-3, with 9 bases matching TRBD2. The CDR3 runs 15 residues. J gave up 2 bases and V 1 base, and 2 bases lay outside the gene matches. CDR1 SGDLS and CDR2 YYNGEE come from the germline V gene.

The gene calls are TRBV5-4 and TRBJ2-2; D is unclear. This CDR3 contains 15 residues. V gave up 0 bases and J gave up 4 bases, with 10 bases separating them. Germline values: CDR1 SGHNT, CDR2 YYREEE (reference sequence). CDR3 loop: CASSLDSGVTGELFF. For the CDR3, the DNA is TGTGCCAGCAGCTTGGATTCTGGAGTCACCGGGGAGCTGTTTTTT.

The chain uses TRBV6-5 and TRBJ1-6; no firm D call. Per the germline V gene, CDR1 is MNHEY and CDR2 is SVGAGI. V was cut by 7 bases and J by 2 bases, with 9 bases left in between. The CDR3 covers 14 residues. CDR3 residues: CASTAGPYNSPLHF. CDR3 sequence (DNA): TGTGCCAGCACCGCGGGCCCCTATAATTCACCCCTCCACTTT.

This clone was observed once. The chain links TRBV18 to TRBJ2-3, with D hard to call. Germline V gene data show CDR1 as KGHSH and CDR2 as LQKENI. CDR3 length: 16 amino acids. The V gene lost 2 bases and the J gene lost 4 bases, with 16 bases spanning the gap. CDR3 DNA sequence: TGTGCCAGCTCACCAAATTACCCTCCAGGAGCAGATACGCAGTATTTT. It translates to CASSPNYPPGADTQYF. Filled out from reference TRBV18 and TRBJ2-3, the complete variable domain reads NAGVMQNPRHLVRRRGQEARLRCSPMKGHSHVYWYRQLPEEGLKFMVYLQKENIIDESGMPKERFSAEFPKEGPSILRIQQVVRGDSAAYFCASSPNYPPGADTQYFGPGTRLTVL.

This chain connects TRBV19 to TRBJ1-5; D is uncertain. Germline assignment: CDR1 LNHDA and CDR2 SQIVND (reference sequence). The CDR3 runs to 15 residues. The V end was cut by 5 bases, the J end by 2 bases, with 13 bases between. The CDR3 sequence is CASSLSSTGNQPQHF. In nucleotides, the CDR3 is TGTGCCAGTAGTCTTAGCAGTACTGGCAATCAGCCCCAGCATTTT. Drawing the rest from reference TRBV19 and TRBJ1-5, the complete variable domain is DGGITQSPKYLFRKEGQNVTLSCEQNLNHDAMYWYRQDPGQGLRLIYYSQIVNDFQKGDIAEGYSVSREKKESFPLTVTSAQKNPTAFYLCASSLSSTGNQPQHFGDGTRLSIL.